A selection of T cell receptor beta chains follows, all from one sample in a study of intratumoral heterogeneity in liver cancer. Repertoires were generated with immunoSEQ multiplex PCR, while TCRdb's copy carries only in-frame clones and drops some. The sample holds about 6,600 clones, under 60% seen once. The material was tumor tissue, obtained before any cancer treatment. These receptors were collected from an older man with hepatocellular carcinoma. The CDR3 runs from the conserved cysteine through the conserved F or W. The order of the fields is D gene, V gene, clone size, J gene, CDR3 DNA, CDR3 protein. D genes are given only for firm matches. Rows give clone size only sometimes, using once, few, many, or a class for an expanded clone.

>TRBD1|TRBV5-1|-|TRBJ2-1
TGCGCCAGCACATCAGGGGGCGCGAGCTCCTACAATGAGCAGTTCTTC
CASTSGGASSYNEQFF
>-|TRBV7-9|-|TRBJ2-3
TGTGCCAGCAGCTTAGGGGCGGGACCCATAGATACGCAGTATTTT
CASSLGAGPIDTQYF
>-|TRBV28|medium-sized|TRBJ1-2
TGTGCCAGCAGGGCAGGAGCCTATGGCTACACCTTC
CASRAGAYGYTF
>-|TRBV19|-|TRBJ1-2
TGTGCCAGTAGCACAATAATGACACTGAACTATGGCTACACCTTC
CASSTIMTLNYGYTF
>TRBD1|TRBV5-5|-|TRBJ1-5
TGTGCCAGCAGCTTGGGGCCACAGGGGGGGCAGCCCCAGCATTTT
CASSLGPQGGQPQHF
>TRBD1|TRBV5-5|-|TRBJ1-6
TGTGCCAGCAGCTCGAACTACAGGGGGAGAGTATCACCCCTCCACTTT
CASSSNYRGRVSPLHF
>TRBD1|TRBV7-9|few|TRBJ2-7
TGTGCCAGCAGTGCAACCTCGGGACAGTACTACGAGCAGTACTTC
CASSATSGQYYEQYF
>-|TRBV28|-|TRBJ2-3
TGTGCCAGCAGTTTGACAGTAGCATGGACAGATACGCAGTATTTT
CASSLTVAWTDTQYF
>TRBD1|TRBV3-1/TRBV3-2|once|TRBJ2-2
TGTGCCAGCAGCCAAGGACAGGGGACCGGGGAGCTGTTTTTT
CASSQGQGTGELFF
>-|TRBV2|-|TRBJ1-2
TGTGCCAGCAGGCGGGTGGGATCAGGCTATGGCTACACCTTC
CASRRVGSGYGYTF
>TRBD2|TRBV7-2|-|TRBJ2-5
TGTGCCAGCAGCTCTACTAGCGGGGGGTACCAAGAGACCCAGTACTTC
CASSSTSGGYQETQYF
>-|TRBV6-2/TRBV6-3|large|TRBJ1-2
TGTGCCAGCAGTCGTCCTAACAGGAACTATGGCTACACCTTC
CASSRPNRNYGYTF
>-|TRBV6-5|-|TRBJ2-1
TGTGCCAGCAGTTGGTTGGGCTCCTACAATGAGCAGTTCTTC
CASSWLGSYNEQFF
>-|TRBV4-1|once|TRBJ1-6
TGCGCCAGCAGCCAAGGGAACTCACCCCTCCACTTT
CASSQGNSPLHF
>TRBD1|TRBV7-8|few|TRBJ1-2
TGTGCCAGCAGCCGAGGGACAGGGATAGCTAACTATGGCTACACCTTC
CASSRGTGIANYGYTF
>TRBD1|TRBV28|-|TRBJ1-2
TGTGCCAGCAGTCCCCCGGACAGGTTCTATGGCTACACCTTC
CASSPPDRFYGYTF
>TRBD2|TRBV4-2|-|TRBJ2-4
TGTGCCAGCAGCCAAGAGTTGGGGGGGACAGCCAAAAACATTCAGTACTTC
CASSQELGGTAKNIQYF
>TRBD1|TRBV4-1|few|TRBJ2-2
TGCGCCAGCAGCCAACTTGGACAGGGGACATACCGGGTCGGGGAGCTGTTTTTT
CASSQLGQGTYRVGELFF
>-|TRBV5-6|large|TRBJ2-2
TGTGCCAGCAGCTTCAGGGGTTCCGGGGAGCTGTTTTTT
CASSFRGSGELFF
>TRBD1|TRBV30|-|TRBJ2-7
TGTGCCTGGTCCGGGACAGCCTACGAGCAGTACTTC
CAWSGTAYEQYF
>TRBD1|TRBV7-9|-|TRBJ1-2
TGTGCCAGCAGCCCGGGACAGGGTTATGGCTACACCTTC
CASSPGQGYGYTF
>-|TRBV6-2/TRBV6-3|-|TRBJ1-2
TGTGCCAGCAGCGACAGGATTCGTCCCTCTTATGGCTACACCTTC
CASSDRIRPSYGYTF
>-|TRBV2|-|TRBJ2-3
TGTGCCAGCCGACTAGCAGGGGCCACAGATACGCAGTATTTT
CASRLAGATDTQYF
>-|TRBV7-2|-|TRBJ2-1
TGTGCCAGCAGCCAGCCGGGCTCCTACAATGAGCAGTTCTTC
CASSQPGSYNEQFF
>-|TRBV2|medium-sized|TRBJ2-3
TGTGCCAGCCCCCGGGGGGCCACAGATACGCAGTATTTT
CASPRGATDTQYF
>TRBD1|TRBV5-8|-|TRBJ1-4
TGTGCCAGCAGCTTGGCCCCGACAGGGCTCAATGAAAAACTGTTTTTT
CASSLAPTGLNEKLFF
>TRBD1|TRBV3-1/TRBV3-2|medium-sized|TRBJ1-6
TGTGCCAGCAGCCCGGGAAGGGGGCTTTCACCCCTCCACTTT
CASSPGRGLSPLHF
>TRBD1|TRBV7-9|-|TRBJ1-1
TGTGCCAGCAGCGGCTTCGACAGGGTGAAGACTGAAGCTTTCTTT
CASSGFDRVKTEAFF
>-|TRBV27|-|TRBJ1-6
TGTGCCAGCAGTTCAAGGGGGGCTAATTCACCCCTCCACTTT
CASSSRGANSPLHF
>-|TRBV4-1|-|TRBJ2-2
TGCGCCAGCAGCCAAAAAAGTAACGGGGGAAAGAACACCGGGGAGCTGTTTTTT
CASSQKSNGGKNTGELFF
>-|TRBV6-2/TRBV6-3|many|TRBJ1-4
TGTGCCAGCAGTTCTATCGGACTTATTCGGGAAAAACTGTTTTTT
CASSSIGLIREKLFF
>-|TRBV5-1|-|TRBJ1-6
TGCGCCAGCAGCTGGGCAGGGAGCTCCTATAATTCACCCCTCCACTTT
CASSWAGSSYNSPLHF
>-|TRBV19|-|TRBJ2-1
TGTGCCAGTAGTAGTGGTAGGGCCGATGAGCAGTTCTTC
CASSSGRADEQFF
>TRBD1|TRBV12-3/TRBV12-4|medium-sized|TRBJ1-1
TGTGCCAGCAGTACCAGGGGGGACACTGAAGCTTTCTTT
CASSTRGDTEAFF
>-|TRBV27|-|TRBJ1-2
TGTGCCAGCAGTTTCCCGGGGTCCTATGGCTACACCTTC
CASSFPGSYGYTF
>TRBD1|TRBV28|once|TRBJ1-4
TGTGCCAGCAGTTTCGGGACAGCTAATGAAAAACTGTTTTTT
CASSFGTANEKLFF
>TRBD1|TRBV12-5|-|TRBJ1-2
TGTGCTAGTGGTTTACCGGGACAGGGCTATGGCTACACCTTC
CASGLPGQGYGYTF
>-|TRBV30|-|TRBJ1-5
TGTGCCTGGAGTGTACGGGGACTGTTGAATCAGCCCCAGCATTTT
CAWSVRGLLNQPQHF
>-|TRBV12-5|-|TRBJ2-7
TGTGCTAGTGGTTTGGGCCAAATTGACTACGAGCAGTACTTC
CASGLGQIDYEQYF
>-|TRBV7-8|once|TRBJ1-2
TGTGCCAGCAGTTCGGGAGGTTCCAACTATGGCTACACCTTC
CASSSGGSNYGYTF
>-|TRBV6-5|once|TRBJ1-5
TGTGCCAGCAGTACTAGGAGGGGAGGTCAGCCCCAGCATTTT
CASSTRRGGQPQHF
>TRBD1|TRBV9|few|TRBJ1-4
TGTGCCAGCAGCCCCCGACAGGGTAGTTCGTTGGAAAAACTGTTTTTT
CASSPRQGSSLEKLFF
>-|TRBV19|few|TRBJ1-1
TGTGCCAGTAGTATAAGGGCAACTCCATCGGGGGCTTTCTTT
CASSIRATPSGAFF
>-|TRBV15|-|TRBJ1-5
TGTGCCACCAGCCGGCCAGGGGTAAATCAGCCCCAGCATTTT
CATSRPGVNQPQHF
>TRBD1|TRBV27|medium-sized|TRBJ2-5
TGTGCCAGCAGGACAGGGGGAAGGGAGACCCAGTACTTC
CASRTGGRETQYF